This TCR beta chain was sequenced in a study of T cells after yellow fever vaccination. Findings of the study overall: Clones that expanded after primary vaccination mostly reappeared after the booster (96% CD4, roughly 87% CD8).

Remarks on this clonotype: Its specificity is unknown.

A 5'RACE template-switching step, the method used to make TCR cDNA, added a universal primer site and UMIs. TCRdb redid the calling of the 5' RACE reads with MiXCR, one entry per CDR3 protein. The data hold around 330,000 distinct CDR3 sequences, with around 3.6% observed a single time. V was trimmed by 5 bases and J by 6 bases, leaving 22 bases between them. The CDR3 is made up of 16 amino acids. The TCR sequence derives from a man in his late teens or twenties who received the YFV17D yellow fever vaccine. J is TRBJ1-2 and V is TRBV12-3 or TRBV12-4; the D gene is possibly TRBD1 (6 bases). The sequenced sample was PBMCs, obtained on the day of the yellow fever booster vaccination. The CDR3 region is CASSGGGTSERHGYTF. The CDR3 region has the DNA TGTGCCAGCAGTGGGGGAGGGACATCAGAGAGACATGGCTACACCTTC.